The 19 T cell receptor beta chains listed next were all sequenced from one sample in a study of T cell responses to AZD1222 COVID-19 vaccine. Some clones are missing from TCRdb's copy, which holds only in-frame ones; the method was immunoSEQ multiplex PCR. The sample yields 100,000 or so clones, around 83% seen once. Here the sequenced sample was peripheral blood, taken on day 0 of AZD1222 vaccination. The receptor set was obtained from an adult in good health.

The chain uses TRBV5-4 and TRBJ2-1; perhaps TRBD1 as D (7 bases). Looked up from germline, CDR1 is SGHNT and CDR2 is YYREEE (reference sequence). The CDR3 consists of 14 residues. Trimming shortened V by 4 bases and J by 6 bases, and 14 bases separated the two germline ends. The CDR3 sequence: CASSLGGQSNEQFF. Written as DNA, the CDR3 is TGTGCCAGCAGCCTCGGGGGACAGTCCAATGAGCAGTTCTTC.

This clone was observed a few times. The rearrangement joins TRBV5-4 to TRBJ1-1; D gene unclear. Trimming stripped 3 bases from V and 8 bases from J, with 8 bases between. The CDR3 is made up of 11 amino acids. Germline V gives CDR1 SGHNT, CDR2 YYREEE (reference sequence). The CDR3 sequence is CASSWLGEAFF. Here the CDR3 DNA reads TGTGCCAGCAGCTGGCTGGGGGAAGCTTTCTTT.

CDR3 residues: CASRNSQGPTEAFF. CDR3 sequence (DNA): TGTGCCAGCCGAAATTCCCAGGGCCCCACTGAAGCTTTCTTT. The rearrangement links TRBV19 to TRBJ1-1, with D perhaps matching TRBD1 (5 bases). The CDR3 runs 14 residues. With 9 bases removed from V and 4 bases from J, the gap between germline ends came to 18 bases. CDR1 and CDR2 from the germline V gene are LNHDA and SQIVND (reference sequence).

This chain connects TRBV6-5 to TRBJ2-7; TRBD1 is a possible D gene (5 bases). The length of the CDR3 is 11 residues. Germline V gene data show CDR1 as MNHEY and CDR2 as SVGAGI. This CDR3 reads CVTKGAYEQYF. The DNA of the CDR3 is TGTGTAACTAAAGGGGCCTACGAGCAGTACTTC.

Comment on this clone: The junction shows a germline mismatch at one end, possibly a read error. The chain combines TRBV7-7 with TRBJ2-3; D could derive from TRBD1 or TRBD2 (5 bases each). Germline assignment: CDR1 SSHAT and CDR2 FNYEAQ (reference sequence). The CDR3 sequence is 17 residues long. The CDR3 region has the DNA TGTGCTAGCAGCTTTAATCCGGGACGCTTTCCCCCAGATACGCAGTATTTT. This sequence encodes CASSFNPGRFPPDTQYF.

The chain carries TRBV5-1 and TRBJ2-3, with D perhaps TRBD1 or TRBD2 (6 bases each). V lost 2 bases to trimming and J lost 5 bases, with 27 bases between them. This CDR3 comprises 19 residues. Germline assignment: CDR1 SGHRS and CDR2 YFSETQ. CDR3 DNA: TGCGCCAGCAGCTTTGGGCCCCTTTCTAATGGGGGGCCTGGAGATACGCAGTATTTT. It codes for CASSFGPLSNGGPGDTQYF.

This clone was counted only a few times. The CDR3 coding sequence is TGTGCCAGCAGCCGTACCACGGGACAGGGGGGTGAAAAACTGTTTTTT. It translates to CASSRTTGQGGEKLFF. This rearrangement joins TRBV3-1 (or the pseudogene TRBV3-2) to TRBJ1-4; 11 nucleotides agree with TRBD1. With 4 bases clipped from V and 7 bases from J, the junction kept 8 bases outside the gene matches. CDR1 is LGHDT and CDR2 is YNNKEL in the germline V gene (reference sequence). This CDR3 contains 16 residues.

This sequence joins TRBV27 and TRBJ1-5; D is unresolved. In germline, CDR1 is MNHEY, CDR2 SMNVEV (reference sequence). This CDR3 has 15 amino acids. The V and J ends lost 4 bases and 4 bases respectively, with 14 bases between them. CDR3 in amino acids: CASSSSARSNQPQHF. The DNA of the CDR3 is TGTGCCAGCAGTTCCTCCGCCAGGAGTAATCAGCCCCAGCATTTT.

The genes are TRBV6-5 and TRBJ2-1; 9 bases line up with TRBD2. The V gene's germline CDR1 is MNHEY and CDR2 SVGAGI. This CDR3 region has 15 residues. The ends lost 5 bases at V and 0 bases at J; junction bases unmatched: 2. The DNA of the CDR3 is TGTGCCAGCAGTAGTAGCGGGAGCTCCTACAATGAGCAGTTCTTC. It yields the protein CASSSSGSSYNEQFF.

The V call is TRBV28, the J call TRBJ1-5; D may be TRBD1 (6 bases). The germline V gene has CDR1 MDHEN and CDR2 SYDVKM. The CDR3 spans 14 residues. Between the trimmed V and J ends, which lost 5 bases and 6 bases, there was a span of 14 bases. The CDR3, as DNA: TGTGCCAGCAGTCCCAGGGGCCCCGGTCAGCCCCAGCATTTT. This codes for CASSPRGPGQPQHF. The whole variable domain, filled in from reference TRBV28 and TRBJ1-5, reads DVKVTQSSRYLVKRTGEKVFLECVQDMDHENMFWYRQDPGLGLRLIYFSYDVKMKEKGDIPEGYSVSREKKERFSLILESASTNQTSMYLCASSPRGPGQPQHFGDGTRLSIL.

The DNA for the CDR3 is TGTGCCAGCAGCTTAGGAGATAGGGGGCCCCGAGAGACCCAGTACTTC. Amino acid sequence: CASSLGDRGPRETQYF. The genes are TRBV11-2 and TRBJ2-5, with TRBD1 identical over 7 bases. The CDR3 runs 16 residues. The junction had 9 bases not matched to a gene; V was cut back by 1 base and J by 4 bases. Germline assignment: CDR1 SGHAT and CDR2 FQNNGV. The full variable domain, completed using reference TRBV11-2 and TRBJ2-5, is EAGVAQSPRYKIIEKRQSVAFWCNPISGHATLYWYQQILGQGPKLLIQFQNNGVVDDSQLPKDRFSAERLKGVDSTLKIQPAKLEDSAVYLCASSLGDRGPRETQYFGPGTRLLVL.

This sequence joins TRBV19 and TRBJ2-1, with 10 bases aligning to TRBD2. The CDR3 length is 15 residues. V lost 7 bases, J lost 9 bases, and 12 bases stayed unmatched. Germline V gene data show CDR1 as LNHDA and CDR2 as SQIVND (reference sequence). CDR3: CASTISGGSWGEQFF. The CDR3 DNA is TGTGCCAGTACTATTAGCGGGGGGTCATGGGGTGAGCAGTTCTTC.

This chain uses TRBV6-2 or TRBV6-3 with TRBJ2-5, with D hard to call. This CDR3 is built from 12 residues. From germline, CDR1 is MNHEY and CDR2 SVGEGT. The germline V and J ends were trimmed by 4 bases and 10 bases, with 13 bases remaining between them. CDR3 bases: TGTGCCAGCAGTTCCCCTTCCTTTATCCAGTACTTC. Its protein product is CASSSPSFIQYF.

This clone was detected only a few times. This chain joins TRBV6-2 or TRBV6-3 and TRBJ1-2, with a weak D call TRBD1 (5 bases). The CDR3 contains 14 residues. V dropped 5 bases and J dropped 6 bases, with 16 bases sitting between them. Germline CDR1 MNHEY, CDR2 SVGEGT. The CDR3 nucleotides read TGTGCCAGCAGTAACAGGCTCGGGGGAGATGGCTACACCTTC. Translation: CASSNRLGGDGYTF.

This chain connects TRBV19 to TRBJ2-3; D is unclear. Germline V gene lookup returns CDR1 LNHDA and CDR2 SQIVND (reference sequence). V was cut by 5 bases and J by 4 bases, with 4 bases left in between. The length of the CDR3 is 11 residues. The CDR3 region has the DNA TGTGCCAGTAGTCAAGCAGATACGCAGTATTTT. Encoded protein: CASSQADTQYF.

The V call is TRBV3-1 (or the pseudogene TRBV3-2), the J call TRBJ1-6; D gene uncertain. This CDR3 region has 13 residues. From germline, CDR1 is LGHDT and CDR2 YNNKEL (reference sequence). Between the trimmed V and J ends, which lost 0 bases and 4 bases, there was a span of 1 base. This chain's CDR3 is CASSQDYNSPLHF. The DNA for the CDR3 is TGTGCCAGCAGCCAAGATTATAATTCACCCCTCCACTTT.

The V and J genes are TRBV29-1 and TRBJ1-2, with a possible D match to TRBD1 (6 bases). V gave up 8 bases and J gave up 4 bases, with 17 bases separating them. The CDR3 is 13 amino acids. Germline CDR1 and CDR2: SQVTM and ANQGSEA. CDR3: CSTQQGLSYGYTF. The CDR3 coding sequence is TGCAGCACCCAACAGGGCCTCTCCTATGGCTACACCTTC.

CDR3 coding DNA: TGTGCCAGAAGCTTGCTATCAGGAAGAAACTATGGCTACACCTTC. This encodes CARSLLSGRNYGYTF. The chain is built from TRBV5-3 and TRBJ1-2, with D uncertain. TRBV5-3 is assigned to the ORF class and has an uncertain function. The V and J ends lost 1 base and 2 bases respectively, with 12 bases between them. This CDR3 is built from 15 residues.

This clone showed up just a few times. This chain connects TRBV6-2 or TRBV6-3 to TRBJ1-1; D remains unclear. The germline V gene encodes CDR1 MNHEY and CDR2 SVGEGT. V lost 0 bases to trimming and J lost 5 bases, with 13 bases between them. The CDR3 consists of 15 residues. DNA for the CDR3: TGTGCCAGCAGTTACTCGAGCCCAGATAGGACTGAAGCTTTCTTT. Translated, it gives CASSYSSPDRTEAFF.